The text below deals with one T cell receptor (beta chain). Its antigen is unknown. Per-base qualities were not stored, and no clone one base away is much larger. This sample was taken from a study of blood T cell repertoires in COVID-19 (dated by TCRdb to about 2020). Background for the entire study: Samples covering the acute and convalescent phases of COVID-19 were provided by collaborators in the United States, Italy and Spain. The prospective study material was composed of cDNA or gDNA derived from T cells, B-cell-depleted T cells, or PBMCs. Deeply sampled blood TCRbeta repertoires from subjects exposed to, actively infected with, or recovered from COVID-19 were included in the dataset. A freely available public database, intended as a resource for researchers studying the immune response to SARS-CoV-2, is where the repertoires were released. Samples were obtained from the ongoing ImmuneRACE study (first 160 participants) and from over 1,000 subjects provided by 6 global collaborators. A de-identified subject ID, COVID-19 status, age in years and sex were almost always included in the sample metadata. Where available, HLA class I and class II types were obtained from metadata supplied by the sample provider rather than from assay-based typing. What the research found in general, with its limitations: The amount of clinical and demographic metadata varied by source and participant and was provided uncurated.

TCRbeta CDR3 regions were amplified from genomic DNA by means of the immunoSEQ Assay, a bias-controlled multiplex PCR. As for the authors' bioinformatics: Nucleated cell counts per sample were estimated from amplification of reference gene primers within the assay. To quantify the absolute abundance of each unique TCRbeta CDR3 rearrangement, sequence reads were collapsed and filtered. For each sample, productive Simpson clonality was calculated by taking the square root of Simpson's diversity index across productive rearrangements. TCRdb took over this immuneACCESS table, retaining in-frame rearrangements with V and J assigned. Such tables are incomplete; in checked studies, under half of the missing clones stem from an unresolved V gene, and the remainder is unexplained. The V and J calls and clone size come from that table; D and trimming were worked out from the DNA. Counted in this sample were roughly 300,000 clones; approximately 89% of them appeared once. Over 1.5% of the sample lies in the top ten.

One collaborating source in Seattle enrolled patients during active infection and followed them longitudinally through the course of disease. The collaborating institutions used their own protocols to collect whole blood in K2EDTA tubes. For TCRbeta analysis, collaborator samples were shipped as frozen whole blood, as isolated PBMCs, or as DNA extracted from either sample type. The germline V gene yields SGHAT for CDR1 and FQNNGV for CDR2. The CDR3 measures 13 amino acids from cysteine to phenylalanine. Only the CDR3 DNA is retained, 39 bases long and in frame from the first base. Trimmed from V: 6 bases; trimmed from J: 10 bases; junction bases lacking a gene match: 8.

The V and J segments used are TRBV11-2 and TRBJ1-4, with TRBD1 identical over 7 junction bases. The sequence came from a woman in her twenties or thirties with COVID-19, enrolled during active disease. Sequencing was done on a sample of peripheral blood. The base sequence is TGTGCCAGCAGGTCCCACAGGGGAGGAAAACTGTTTTTT. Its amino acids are CASRSHRGGKLFF.